The 13 T cell receptor beta chains in this list originate from one sample, sequenced in a study of T cell responses to AZD1222 COVID-19 vaccine. Using immunoSEQ multiplex PCR, the repertoire was profiled, and TCRdb retains in-frame clones only, with some absent. The sample holds some 130,000 clones, around 90% seen once. This sample comprised peripheral blood, obtained on day 0 of AZD1222 vaccination. These receptors came from an adult in good health.

The chain uses TRBV5-4 and TRBJ2-1; D is unresolved. This CDR3 spans 13 amino acids. The V gene lost 0 bases and the J gene lost 7 bases, with 8 bases spanning the gap. CDR1 and CDR2 from the germline V gene are SGHNT and YYREEE (reference sequence). The CDR3 bases are TGTGCCAGCAGCTTGGCAGACATTAATGAGCAGTTCTTC. It specifies CASSLADINEQFF.

The rearrangement uses TRBV12-3 or TRBV12-4 and TRBJ1-1; 7 bases map to TRBD1. The junction had 0 bases not matched to a gene; V was cut back by 4 bases and J by 1 base. CDR3 size: 13 residues. The CDR3 loop reads CASSYRGNTEAFF. The CDR3 DNA follows: TGTGCCAGCAGTTACAGGGGGAACACTGAAGCTTTCTTT.

The table lists this clone with a count of one. This rearrangement joins TRBV7-2 to TRBJ1-6; no clear D. The CDR3 is 14 amino acids. V was trimmed by 3 bases and J by 8 bases, leaving 11 bases between them. The germline V gene encodes CDR1 SGHTA and CDR2 FQGNSA. The CDR3 nucleotides are TGTGCCAGCAGCTTCCGGTTCGGCGATTCACCCCTCCACTTT. Its translation: CASSFRFGDSPLHF.

By frequency in the sample, this clone is medium-sized. The chain has TRBV30 and TRBJ1-1; D remains ambiguous. V was clipped by 1 base and J by 0 bases, with 6 bases between them. This CDR3 is built from 13 residues. Germline V gene sequence: CDR1 GTSNPN, CDR2 SVGIG (reference sequence). Written as DNA, the CDR3 is TGTGCCTGGAGTGCTAACGTGAACACTGAAGCTTTCTTT. Amino acids: CAWSANVNTEAFF.

The CDR3 is CASKGLNYGYTF. The CDR3 region has the DNA TGTGCCAGCAAGGGGTTGAACTATGGCTACACCTTC. The V call is TRBV21-1, the J call TRBJ1-2; the table's D call, TRBD1, has no DNA check behind it. TRBV21-1 corresponds to a pseudogene. The CDR3 is made up of 12 amino acids.

The chain has TRBV27 and TRBJ2-5, with 10 bases matching TRBD2. Germline V lookup: CDR1 MNHEY, CDR2 SMNVEV (reference sequence). This CDR3 has 17 residues. V shed 5 bases and J 7 bases; nucleotides not matched to a gene: 16. The CDR3: CASSPVGVAGGPWTQYF. Here the CDR3 DNA reads TGTGCCAGCAGTCCCGTCGGGGTAGCGGGGGGTCCGTGGACCCAGTACTTC.

The V call is TRBV7-2, the J call TRBJ2-1, with TRBD2 identical over 8 bases. The J segment lost 4 bases and the V segment lost 6 bases, leaving 8 bases of the junction unmatched. This CDR3 spans 15 amino acids. The germline V gene encodes CDR1 SGHTA and CDR2 FQGNSA. CDR3 DNA sequence: TGTGCCAGCAGTCGATCCGGGACTAGGTACAATGAGCAGTTCTTC. Translating it yields CASSRSGTRYNEQFF.

This clone came up once. The chain couples TRBV15 to TRBJ2-1; D is undetermined. The germline CDR1 and CDR2 sequences are LNHNV and YYDKDF (reference sequence). The germline V and J ends were trimmed by 1 base and 0 bases, with 7 bases remaining between them. The length of the CDR3 is 15 residues. The CDR3 reads CATSRGHDSYNEQFF. The CDR3 bases are TGTGCCACCAGCAGAGGCCACGACTCCTACAATGAGCAGTTCTTC.

This clone is a singleton in its sample. The chain couples TRBV5-6 to TRBJ1-1; 8 bases match TRBD1. The germline V gene has CDR1 SGHDT and CDR2 YYEEEE. The CDR3 spans 15 residues. The V gene end was trimmed by 4 bases and the J gene end by 3 bases; junction bases not matched to a gene: 8. This CDR3 is CASSGTTGEYTEAFF. The CDR3 coding sequence is TGTGCCAGCAGCGGAACGACAGGGGAATACACTGAAGCTTTCTTT.

The chain combines TRBV6-5 with TRBJ2-7, with unresolved D. This CDR3 is built from 15 residues. The germline V and J ends were trimmed by 4 bases and 5 bases, with 18 bases remaining between them. The germline gives CDR1 MNHEY, CDR2 SVGAGI. The CDR3 is CASSWLGSAGNEQYF. In DNA form, the CDR3 reads TGTGCCAGCAGTTGGTTGGGGTCGGCAGGCAACGAGCAGTACTTC.

This clone is a singleton in its sample. The rearrangement links TRBV2 to TRBJ2-7; TRBD1 agrees at 8 bases. Germline CDR1 is SNHLY and CDR2 is FYNNEI. The CDR3 runs to 13 residues. The V and J ends lost 4 bases and 6 bases, in that order; junction bases with no gene match: 5. The CDR3 here is CASSGQGAGEQYF. For the CDR3, the DNA is TGTGCCAGCAGTGGGCAGGGGGCGGGCGAGCAGTACTTC.

The sample holds a few counts of this clone. The chain recombines TRBV7-3 with TRBJ2-1; TRBD2 matches 7 bases. CDR1 and CDR2 from the germline V gene are SGHTA and FQGTGA. The CDR3 runs 16 residues. With 5 bases clipped from V and 2 bases from J, the junction kept 9 bases outside the gene matches. The CDR3 sequence: CASSKSGIVTYNEQFF. The CDR3 nucleotides read TGTGCCAGCAGCAAAAGCGGGATCGTGACCTACAATGAGCAGTTCTTC.

This rearrangement joins TRBV11-3 to TRBJ1-3; D is unclear. CDR1 is SGHNT, CDR2 YENEEA, per germline. Trimming shortened V by 0 bases and J by 0 bases, and 18 bases separated the two germline ends. The CDR3 spans 19 residues. The CDR3 bases are TGTGCCAGCAGCTTAGACAGTTCCTGCCGTCTTCTCTCTGGAAACACCATATATTTT. Encoded protein: CASSLDSSCRLLSGNTIYF.